The TCR beta chain described here comes from a study of T cells in Graves' hyperthyroidism and ophthalmopathy. Germline loops: CDR1 SNHLY, CDR2 FYNNEI. The CDR3 has 24 residues if both end residues are counted. Amplification of TCR beta CDR3 regions used RNA as the template. The TCR CDR3 was amplified in a first-round RT-PCR using the HTBI primer set. In TCRdb, the multiplex PCR reads were re-called with MiXCR into one record per CDR3 protein. The sample has 50,000 to 60,000 distinct CDR3 sequences; about 49% are singletons. Remarks on this clonotype: The DNA is omitted, as the CDR3 cannot be located on it reliably, and the CDR3 follows TCRdb's listing.

Sequenced input: blood. This chain links TRBV2 with TRBJ2-5; the table's D call, TRBD1, has no DNA check behind it. The sequence came from a woman between 25 and 40 years old with Graves' ophthalmopathy. The CDR3 spells CASREDRGTEAFFGQGTYQETQYF.